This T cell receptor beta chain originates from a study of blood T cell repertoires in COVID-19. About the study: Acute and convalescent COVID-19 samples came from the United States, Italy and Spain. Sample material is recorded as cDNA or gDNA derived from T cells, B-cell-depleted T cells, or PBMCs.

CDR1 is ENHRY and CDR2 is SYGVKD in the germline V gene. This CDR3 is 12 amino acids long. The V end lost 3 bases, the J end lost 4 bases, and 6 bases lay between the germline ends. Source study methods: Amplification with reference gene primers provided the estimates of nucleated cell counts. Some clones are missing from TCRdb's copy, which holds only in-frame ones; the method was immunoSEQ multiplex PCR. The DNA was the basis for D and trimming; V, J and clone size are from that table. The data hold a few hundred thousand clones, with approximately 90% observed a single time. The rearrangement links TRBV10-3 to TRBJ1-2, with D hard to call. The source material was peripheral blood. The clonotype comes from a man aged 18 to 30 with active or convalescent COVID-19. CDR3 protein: CAISEEIYGYTF. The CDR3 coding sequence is TGTGCCATCAGTGAAGAGATCTATGGCTACACCTTC.